Shown below are 9 T cell receptor beta chains from a single sample sequenced in a study of blood T cell repertoires in COVID-19 (dated by TCRdb to 2020 to 2022). To prepare the library, the immunoSEQ multiplex PCR assay was applied. TCRdb took over this immuneACCESS table, retaining in-frame rearrangements with V and J assigned. Such tables are incomplete; in checked studies, under half of the missing clones stem from an unresolved V gene, and the remainder is unexplained. The sample table holds more than 100,000 clones, of which about 89% were seen once. The biggest ten clones account for less than 20% of the sample. Sequenced material: peripheral blood. These receptors all come from a man over 45 with active or convalescent COVID-19.

CDR3 amino acids: CASSSGLDFQETQYF. The CDR3 DNA reads TGTGCCAGCAGCTCCGGGTTAGACTTCCAAGAGACCCAGTACTTC. The chain couples TRBV9 to TRBJ2-5; D ambiguous. Germline V CDR1 and CDR2: SGDLS, YYNGEE. This CDR3 spans 15 amino acids. V was clipped by 4 bases and J by 1 base, with 14 bases between them.

This chain joins TRBV5-1 and TRBJ1-2; 10 positions match TRBD1. This CDR3 comprises 14 residues. Germline assignment: CDR1 SGHRS and CDR2 YFSETQ. V was clipped by 0 bases and J by 8 bases; unmatched bases: 4. DNA for the CDR3: TGCGCCAGCAGCTTGGGTGACAGGGGGCCCGGCTACACCTTC. Its protein is CASSLGDRGPGYTF.

The CDR3 is CASSQWTEAQPQHF. The CDR3 DNA is TGCGCCAGCAGCCAATGGACAGAGGCTCAGCCCCAGCATTTT. V and J are TRBV4-1 and TRBJ1-5, with D perhaps TRBD1 (6 bases). V was cut by 2 bases and J by 6 bases, with 11 bases left in between. The CDR3 runs to 14 residues. The germline gives CDR1 MGHRA, CDR2 YSYEKL.

This clone was observed once. The J gene is TRBJ2-5, the V gene TRBV28, with a possible D match to TRBD2 (6 bases). Trimming took off 8 bases at V and 4 bases at J, with 11 bases between the two ends. The CDR3 contains 12 residues. Germline CDR1 MDHEN, CDR2 SYDVKM. In DNA form, the CDR3 reads TGTGCCAGCCGGGACTCGGGAGAGACCCAGTACTTC. This codes for CASRDSGETQYF.

This chain links TRBV10-2 with TRBJ2-1, with TRBD2 identical over 16 bases. V dropped 6 bases and J dropped 10; count of bases not matched to a gene: 9. In germline, CDR1 is WSHSY, CDR2 SAAADI. The CDR3 is 16 residues long. The CDR3 nucleotides are TGCGCCAGCAGGCCTCCGGGACTAGCGGGGGGGAACGAGCAGTTCTTC. This codes for CASRPPGLAGGNEQFF.

J is TRBJ2-6 and V is TRBV2, with no clear D. Germline CDR1 is SNHLY and CDR2 is FYNNEI. The CDR3 contains 13 residues. The V end was cut by 9 bases, the J end by 0 bases, with 6 bases between. The CDR3 DNA follows: TGTGCCAGACAGAGCTCTGGGGCCAACGTCCTGACTTTC. Its translation is CARQSSGANVLTF.

The chain combines TRBV6-5 with TRBJ2-7; 10 positions match TRBD2. The V segment lost 5 bases and the J segment 4 bases; nucleotides outside the gene matches: 5. The germline V gene encodes CDR1 MNHEY and CDR2 SVGAGI. The CDR3 is 14 residues long. The CDR3 DNA reads TGTGCCAGCAGTCCCCAGGGACTAGCGTACGAGCAGTACTTC. Residues: CASSPQGLAYEQYF.

V usage is TRBV3-1 (or the pseudogene TRBV3-2) and J usage is TRBJ1-1, with TRBD1 identical over 7 bases. This CDR3 contains 13 residues. The germline CDR1 and CDR2 sequences are LGHDT and YNNKEL (reference sequence). V trimming: 8 bases; J trimming: 6 bases; junction bases outside the gene matches: 9. CDR3 loop: CASVNRGYSEAFF. The CDR3 DNA reads as TGTGCCAGCGTTAACAGGGGATACTCTGAAGCTTTCTTT.

The V gene is TRBV5-4, the J gene TRBJ2-1; 13 bases match TRBD2. The length of the CDR3 is 13 residues. Germline V gene sequence: CDR1 SGHNT, CDR2 YYREEE (reference sequence). The J segment lost 5 bases and the V segment lost 8 bases, leaving 1 base of the junction unmatched. CDR3 in amino acids: CARGLAGHNEQFF. Written as DNA, the CDR3 is TGTGCCAGGGGACTAGCGGGACACAATGAGCAGTTCTTC.